This TCR beta chain was profiled in a study of tumor-infiltrating lymphocytes in primary liver carcinoma. Unsorted bulk tissue of roughly 19-30 mg yielded co-extracted RNA and DNA. On this clonotype: Germline is not matched at one junction end, which may reflect a read error.

A constant-region primer served to make TCR beta cDNA from roughly 540 ng total RNA. ARM-PCR, slightly modified, supplied the TCR beta libraries through three nested multiplex PCR rounds. The opening two PCR rounds, around 11 cycles each, paired TRBV1-TRBV30 forward primers with a C-beta reverse primer. TCRdb re-called the multiplex PCR reads with MiXCR, one entry per CDR3 protein. The sample shows about 210,000 distinct CDR3 sequences, about 85% of them seen only once. From germline, CDR1 is SGHKS and CDR2 YYEKEE (reference sequence). The CDR3 spans 15 residues. This sequence joins TRBV5-5 and TRBJ2-2, with D possibly being TRBD2 (5 bases). The clonotype was recovered from a man aged 40-49 years with primary liver carcinoma and hepatitis B virus infection. Sequenced sample: tumor tissue from primary liver carcinoma. The CDR3 nucleotides are TGTGCCAGCAGTGGGATTAGCGTCTACACAGGGGAGCTGTTTTTT. Its translation is CASSGISVYTGELFF. Supplemented by reference TRBV5-5 and TRBJ2-2, the full variable domain reads DAGVTQSPTHLIKTRGQQVTLRCSPISGHKSVSWYQQVLGQGPQFIFQYYEKEERGRGNFPDRFSARQFPNYSSELNVNALLLGDSALYLCASSGISVYTGELFFGEGSRLTVL.